Following are 12 T cell receptor beta chains from one sample sequenced in a study of OX40 agonist ivuxolimab in advanced cancers. The assay was immunoSEQ multiplex PCR, and TCRdb's table has in-frame clones only and misses some. The sample has some 70,000 clones, approximately 89% seen once; the top ten hold about 1%. Here the sequenced sample was CD4+ or CD8+ T cells sorted from blood, taken in a trial of the OX40 agonist ivuxolimab. These TCRs come from an adult with an advanced solid tumor such as melanoma, head and neck, liver or kidney cancer.

The chain carries TRBV11-2 and TRBJ2-7; tentatively, D is TRBD2 (6 bases). CDR1 and CDR2 from the germline V gene are SGHAT and FQNNGV. The CDR3 is 15 amino acids. With 0 bases removed from V and 1 base from J, the gap between germline ends came to 10 bases. CDR3 nucleotides: TGTGCCAGCAGCTTAGATGGCGGGATATCCTACGAGCAGTACTTC. It is translated as CASSLDGGISYEQYF.

The rearrangement joins TRBV18 to TRBJ2-3; no reliable D call. Per germline, CDR1 KGHSH and CDR2 LQKENI. This CDR3 region has 14 residues. V lost 2 bases, J lost 0 bases, and 6 bases lay in between. DNA of the CDR3: TGTGCCAGCTCACCAATCGGGAGCACAGATACGCAGTATTTT. Translating it yields CASSPIGSTDTQYF.

J is TRBJ2-2 and V is TRBV27; TRBD1 matches 10 bases. Unmatched junction bases numbered 8, after V lost 7 bases and J lost 6 bases. The length of the CDR3 is 15 residues. From germline, CDR1 is MNHEY and CDR2 SMNVEV (reference sequence). The CDR3, as DNA: TGTGCCAGCACCTCGACAGGGGGCGCTTCCGGGGAGCTGTTTTTT. Its translation: CASTSTGGASGELFF.

This clone was counted only a few times. V usage is TRBV4-1 and J usage is TRBJ2-2, with D possibly being TRBD1 (6 bases). Trimming shortened V by 1 base and J by 0 bases, and 6 bases separated the two germline ends. The CDR3 sequence is 15 residues long. The germline CDR1 and CDR2 sequences are MGHRA and YSYEKL. This CDR3 reads CASSQGQANTGELFF. Written as DNA, the CDR3 is TGCGCCAGCAGCCAAGGACAGGCGAACACCGGGGAGCTGTTTTTT.

The V call is TRBV6-1, the J call TRBJ1-4; 7 nucleotides line up with TRBD1. CDR1 is MNHNS and CDR2 is SASEGT in the germline V gene. This CDR3 contains 15 residues. V shed 5 bases, J shed 8 bases, and the junction held 11 bases outside the gene matches. This CDR3 is CASSSGQASVEKLFF. CDR3 bases: TGTGCCAGCAGTTCAGGACAGGCCTCTGTCGAAAAACTGTTTTTT.

DNA of the CDR3: TGTGCCAGCAGTGAAAGGGAAACCCCCGGGGAGCTGTTTTTT. This gives the protein CASSERETPGELFF. This sequence joins TRBV2 and TRBJ2-2; no reliable D call. The CDR3 sequence is 14 residues long. V dropped 2 bases and J dropped 6 bases, with 10 bases sitting between them. Germline CDR1 and CDR2: SNHLY and FYNNEI.

This chain connects TRBV30 to TRBJ1-2, with D maybe TRBD1 (5 bases). Trimming shortened V by 5 bases and J by 7 bases, and 14 bases separated the two germline ends. CDR3 length: 12 amino acids. Germline V gene lookup returns CDR1 GTSNPN and CDR2 SVGIG (reference sequence). This CDR3 is CAWDRGDPGYTF. CDR3 nucleotide sequence: TGTGCCTGGGACCGGGGGGACCCTGGCTACACCTTC.

V and J are TRBV5-5 and TRBJ2-1, with 8 bases that match TRBD2. The CDR3 spans 14 residues. Germline CDR1 reads SGHKS; CDR2 reads YYEKEE (reference sequence). The ends lost 1 base at V and 3 bases at J; junction bases unmatched: 0. CDR3 bases: TGTGCCAGCAGCTTGCGGGGGGGCTACAATGAGCAGTTCTTC. The encoded protein is CASSLRGGYNEQFF.

V is TRBV5-6 and J is TRBJ2-5, with D perhaps TRBD1 (5 bases). V lost 2 bases and J 1 base, leaving 12 bases between the germline ends. Germline CDR1 SGHDT, CDR2 YYEEEE. CDR3 length equals 15 residues. DNA of the CDR3: TGTGCCAGCAGCTTTACAGGCGTAATCCAAGAGACCCAGTACTTC. As protein: CASSFTGVIQETQYF.

The chain recombines TRBV20-1 with TRBJ2-1; possibly TRBD1 for D (6 bases). Per the germline V gene, CDR1 is DFQATT and CDR2 is SNEGSKA (reference sequence). The CDR3 consists of 11 residues. Trimming took off 1 base at V and 9 bases at J, with 7 bases between the two ends. Here the CDR3 reads CSARAGAEQFF. As DNA, the CDR3 is TGCAGTGCTAGAGCAGGGGCTGAGCAGTTCTTC.

This sequence joins TRBV19 and TRBJ1-5, with D maybe TRBD1 (5 bases). Per the germline V gene, CDR1 is LNHDA and CDR2 is SQIVND (reference sequence). Trimming cost V 5 bases and J 1 base, with 12 bases left between them. The CDR3 runs 15 residues. The CDR3 spells CASSRGGGSNQPQHF. CDR3 sequence (DNA): TGTGCCAGTAGTCGTGGTGGGGGAAGCAATCAGCCCCAGCATTTT.

The chain recombines TRBV5-4 with TRBJ1-1; D is unclear. Deletions cut 3 bases from V and 7 bases from J, with 10 bases between. Germline V CDR1 and CDR2: SGHNT, YYREEE (reference sequence). The CDR3 covers 12 residues. CDR3 bases: TGTGCCAGCAGCTCTTCGGCAGGTGAAGCTTTCTTT. Residues: CASSSSAGEAFF.